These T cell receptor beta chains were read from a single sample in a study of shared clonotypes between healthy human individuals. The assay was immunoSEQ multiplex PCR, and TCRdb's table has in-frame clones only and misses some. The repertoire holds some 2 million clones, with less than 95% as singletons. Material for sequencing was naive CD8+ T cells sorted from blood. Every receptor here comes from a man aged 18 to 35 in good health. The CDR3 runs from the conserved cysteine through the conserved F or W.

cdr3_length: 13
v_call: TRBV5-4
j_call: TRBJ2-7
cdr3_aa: CASSPGGAYEQYF

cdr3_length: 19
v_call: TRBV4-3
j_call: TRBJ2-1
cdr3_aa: CASSQERGDRDRVYNEQFF

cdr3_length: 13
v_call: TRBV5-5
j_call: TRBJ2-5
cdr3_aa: CASRPGHQETQYF

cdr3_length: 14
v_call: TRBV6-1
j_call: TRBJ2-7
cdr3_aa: CASSEVGLSYEQYF

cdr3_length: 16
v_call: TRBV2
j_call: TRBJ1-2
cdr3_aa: CAGDPAGTTYNYGYTF

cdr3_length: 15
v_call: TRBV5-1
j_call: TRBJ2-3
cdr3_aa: CASSSDYPTTDTQYF

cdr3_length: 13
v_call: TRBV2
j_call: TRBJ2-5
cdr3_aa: CASSRTRLETQYF

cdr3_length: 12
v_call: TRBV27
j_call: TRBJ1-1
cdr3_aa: CASSSLGTEAFF

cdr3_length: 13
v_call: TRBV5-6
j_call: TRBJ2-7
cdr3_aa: CASSLLLSYEQYF

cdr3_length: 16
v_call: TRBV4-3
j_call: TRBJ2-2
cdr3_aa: CASSPDWTENTGELFF

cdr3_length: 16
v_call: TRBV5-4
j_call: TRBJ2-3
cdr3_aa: CASSSGWGSGTDTQYF

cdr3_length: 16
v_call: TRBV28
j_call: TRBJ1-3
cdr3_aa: CASSSYREISGNTIYF

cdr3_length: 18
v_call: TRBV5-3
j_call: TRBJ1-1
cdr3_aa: CARSLCWRGTTMNTEAFF

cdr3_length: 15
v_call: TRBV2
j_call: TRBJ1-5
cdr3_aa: CASSVTGYSNQPQHF

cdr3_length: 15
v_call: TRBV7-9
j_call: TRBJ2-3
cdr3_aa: CASSSYRQGGDTQYF

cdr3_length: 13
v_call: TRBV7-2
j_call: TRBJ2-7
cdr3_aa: CASGASGGYEQYF

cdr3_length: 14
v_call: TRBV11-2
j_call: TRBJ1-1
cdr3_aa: CASSLVRGVTEAFF

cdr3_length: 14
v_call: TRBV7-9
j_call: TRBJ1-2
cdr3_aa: CASSLESERAGYTF

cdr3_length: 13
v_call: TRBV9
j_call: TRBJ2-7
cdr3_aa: CASSYGQGNEQYF

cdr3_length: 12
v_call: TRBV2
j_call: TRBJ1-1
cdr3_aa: CASLQGGNEAFF

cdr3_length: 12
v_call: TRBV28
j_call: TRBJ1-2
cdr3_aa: CASAGVNYGYTF

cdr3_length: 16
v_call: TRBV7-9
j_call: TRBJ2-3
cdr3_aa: CASNPLEGDSTDTQYF

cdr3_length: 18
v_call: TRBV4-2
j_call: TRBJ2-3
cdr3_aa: CASSPEASGGAGQDTQYF

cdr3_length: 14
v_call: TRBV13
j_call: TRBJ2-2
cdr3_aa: CASSVGTLTGELFF

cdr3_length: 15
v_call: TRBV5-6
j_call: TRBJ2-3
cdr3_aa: CASSQLDFVTDTQYF

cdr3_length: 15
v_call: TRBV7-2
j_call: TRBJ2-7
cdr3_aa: CASSLKQGARREQYF

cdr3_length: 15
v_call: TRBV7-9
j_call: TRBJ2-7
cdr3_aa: CASSDYGRGGYEQYF

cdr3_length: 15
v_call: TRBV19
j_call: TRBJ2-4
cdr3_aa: CATAALWGAKNIQYF

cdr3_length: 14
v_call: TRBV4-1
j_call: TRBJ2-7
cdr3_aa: CASSQDGAGYEQYF

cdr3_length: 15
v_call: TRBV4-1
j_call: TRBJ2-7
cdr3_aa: CASSQPTGYPYEQYF

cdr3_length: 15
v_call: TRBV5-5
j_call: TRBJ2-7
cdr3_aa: CASRPWAGAVDEQYF

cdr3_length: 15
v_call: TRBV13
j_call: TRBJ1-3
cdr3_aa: CASSLSTGSGNTIYF

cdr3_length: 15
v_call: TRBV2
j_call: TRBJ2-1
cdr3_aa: CASSEFGDSHNEQFF

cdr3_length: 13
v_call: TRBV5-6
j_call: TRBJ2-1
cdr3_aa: CASSSGQVDEQFF

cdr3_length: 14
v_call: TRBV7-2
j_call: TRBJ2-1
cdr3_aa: CASGHGGAKNEQFF

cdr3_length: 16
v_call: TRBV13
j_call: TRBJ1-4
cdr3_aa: CASSPNPGQGNEKLFF

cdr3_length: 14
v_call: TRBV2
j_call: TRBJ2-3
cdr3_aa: CASSDTIRTDTQYF

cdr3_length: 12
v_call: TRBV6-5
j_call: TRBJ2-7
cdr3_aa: CASSYMGYEQYF

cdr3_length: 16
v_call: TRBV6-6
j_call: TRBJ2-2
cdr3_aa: CASSYSLAENTGELFF

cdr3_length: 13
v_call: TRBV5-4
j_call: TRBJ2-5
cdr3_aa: CASSLRGQETQYF

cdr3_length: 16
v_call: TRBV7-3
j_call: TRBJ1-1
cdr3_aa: CASSLNPRGGNTEAFF

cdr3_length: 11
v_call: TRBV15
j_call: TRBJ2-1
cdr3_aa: CATMNYNEQFF

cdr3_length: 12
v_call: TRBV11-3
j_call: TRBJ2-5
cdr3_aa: CASSNPGETQYF

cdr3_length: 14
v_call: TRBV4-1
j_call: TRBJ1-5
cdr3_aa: CASSQFYGNQPQHF

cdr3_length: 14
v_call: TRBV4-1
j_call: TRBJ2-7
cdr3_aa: CASSPLAGRYEQYF

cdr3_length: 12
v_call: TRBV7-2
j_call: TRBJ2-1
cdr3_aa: CASSPDRNEQFF

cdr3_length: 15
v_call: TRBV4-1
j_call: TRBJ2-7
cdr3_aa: CASSPLAQSSYEQYF

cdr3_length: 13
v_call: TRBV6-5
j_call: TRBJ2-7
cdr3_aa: CASTGTGAYEQYF

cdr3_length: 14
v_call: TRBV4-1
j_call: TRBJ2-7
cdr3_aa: CASSPAGVSYEQYF

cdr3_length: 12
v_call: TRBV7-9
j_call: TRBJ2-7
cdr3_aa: CASSPVGGEQYF

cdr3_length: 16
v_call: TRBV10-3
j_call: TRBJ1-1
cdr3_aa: CAISAQGQGENTEAFF

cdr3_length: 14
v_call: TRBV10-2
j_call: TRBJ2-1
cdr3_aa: CASSTSGGWNEQFF

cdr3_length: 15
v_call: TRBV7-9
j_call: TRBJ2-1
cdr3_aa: CASSSTSGPYNEQFF

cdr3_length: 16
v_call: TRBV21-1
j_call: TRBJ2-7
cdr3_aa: CASSDHSGRVSYEQYF

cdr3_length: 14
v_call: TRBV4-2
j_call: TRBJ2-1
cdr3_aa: CASSQETEYNEQFF

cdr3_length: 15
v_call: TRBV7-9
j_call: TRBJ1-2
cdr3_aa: CASSSTLGGNYGYTF

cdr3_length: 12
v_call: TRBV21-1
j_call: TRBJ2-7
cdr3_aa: CASSNSSYEQYF

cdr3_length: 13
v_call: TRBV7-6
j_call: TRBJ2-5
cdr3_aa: CASSFWTEETQYF

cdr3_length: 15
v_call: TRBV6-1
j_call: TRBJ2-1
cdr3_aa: CASRDSGTNNNEQFF

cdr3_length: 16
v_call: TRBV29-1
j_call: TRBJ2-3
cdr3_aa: CSVGGGLSGSTDTQYF